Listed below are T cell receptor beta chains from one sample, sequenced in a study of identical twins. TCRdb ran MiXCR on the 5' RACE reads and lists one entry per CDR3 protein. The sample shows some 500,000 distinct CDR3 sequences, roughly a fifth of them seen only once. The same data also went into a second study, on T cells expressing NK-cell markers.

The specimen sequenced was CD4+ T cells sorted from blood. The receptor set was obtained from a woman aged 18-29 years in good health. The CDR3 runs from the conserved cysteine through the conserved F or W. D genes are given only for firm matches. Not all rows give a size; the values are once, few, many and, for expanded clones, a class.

cdr3_nt: TGTGCAGCGGGCCCCTCGGTCTACGAGCAGTACTTC
cdr3_aa: CAAGPSVYEQYF
clone_size: many
j_call: TRBJ2-7
v_call: TRBV10-3
d_call: NA

cdr3_nt: TGCAGCACGGGGCAGTACCAAGAGACCCAGTACTTC
cdr3_aa: CSTGQYQETQYF
clone_size: NA
j_call: TRBJ2-5
v_call: TRBV20-1
d_call: NA

cdr3_nt: TGTGCCAGCAACTCCCAGGGGGTCAATCAGCCCCAGCATTTT
cdr3_aa: CASNSQGVNQPQHF
clone_size: many
j_call: TRBJ1-5
v_call: TRBV12-3/TRBV12-4
d_call: TRBD1

cdr3_nt: TGCAGCGGAAAGACAGGATTTAATGAAAAACTGTTTTTT
cdr3_aa: CSGKTGFNEKLFF
clone_size: few
j_call: TRBJ1-4
v_call: TRBV29-1
d_call: NA

cdr3_nt: TGTGCCAGCAGCCGGTGGGAACTACTTGATGGGCCCCAGCATTTT
cdr3_aa: CASSRWELLDGPQHF
clone_size: NA
j_call: TRBJ1-5
v_call: TRBV7-9
d_call: NA

cdr3_nt: TGCAGTGCCAGTGGTGTTGGCAATCAGCCCCAGCATTTT
cdr3_aa: CSASGVGNQPQHF
clone_size: few
j_call: TRBJ1-5
v_call: TRBV20-1
d_call: NA

cdr3_nt: TGTGCCAGCAGCCGACAGGGCAACGAAAAACTGTTTTTT
cdr3_aa: CASSRQGNEKLFF
clone_size: NA
j_call: TRBJ1-4
v_call: TRBV6-1
d_call: TRBD1

cdr3_nt: TGTGCCAGCAGCTTTACTAGCCCGGCCGCCCGGGAGCTGTTTTTT
cdr3_aa: CASSFTSPAARELFF
clone_size: NA
j_call: TRBJ2-2
v_call: TRBV11-2
d_call: NA

cdr3_nt: TGTGCCAGCAGCGTAGAAGCGGCCCGTAGTTTCGGCTACACCTTC
cdr3_aa: CASSVEAARSFGYTF
clone_size: NA
j_call: TRBJ1-2
v_call: TRBV9
d_call: NA

cdr3_nt: TGCAGTGCTGTGGACAGCCTCAATCAGCCCCAGCATTTT
cdr3_aa: CSAVDSLNQPQHF
clone_size: many
j_call: TRBJ1-5
v_call: TRBV20-1
d_call: NA

cdr3_nt: TGCAGCGTTGAAGATGGACAGGGGGCAGATGGCTACACCTTC
cdr3_aa: CSVEDGQGADGYTF
clone_size: few
j_call: TRBJ1-2
v_call: TRBV29-1
d_call: TRBD1

cdr3_nt: TGTGCCAGCAGTTTAGAGACAGGTTACGAGCAGTACTTC
cdr3_aa: CASSLETGYEQYF
clone_size: NA
j_call: TRBJ2-7
v_call: TRBV12-3/TRBV12-4
d_call: NA

cdr3_nt: TGTGCCAGCAGCAAAGAGCAACGGGACGGCTACGAGCAGTACTTC
cdr3_aa: CASSKEQRDGYEQYF
clone_size: NA
j_call: TRBJ2-7
v_call: TRBV21-1
d_call: NA

cdr3_nt: TGTGCCAGCACCGGACCCAGGGGGAACACTGAAGCTTTCTTT
cdr3_aa: CASTGPRGNTEAFF
clone_size: NA
j_call: TRBJ1-1
v_call: TRBV7-8
d_call: NA

cdr3_nt: TGTGCCAGCAGCAGGGGACAGCGGACGAGGTACTTC
cdr3_aa: CASSRGQRTRYF
clone_size: many
j_call: TRBJ2-5
v_call: TRBV5-6
d_call: TRBD1

cdr3_nt: TGTGCCATCAGCGGACAGCCCAACACTGAAGCTTTCTTT
cdr3_aa: CAISGQPNTEAFF
clone_size: many
j_call: TRBJ1-1
v_call: TRBV10-3
d_call: NA

cdr3_nt: TGCAGTGCTAGAGATCGGCAGGGGGCGGCTGAAGCTTTCTTT
cdr3_aa: CSARDRQGAAEAFF
clone_size: NA
j_call: TRBJ1-1
v_call: TRBV20-1
d_call: TRBD1

cdr3_nt: TGTGCCAGCAGCCCCCCCCGCAATGAGCAGTTCTTC
cdr3_aa: CASSPPRNEQFF
clone_size: few
j_call: TRBJ2-1
v_call: TRBV7-9
d_call: NA

cdr3_nt: TGCAGTGCCCATCGGGCTAGCGGGAGGGATGATACGCAGTATTTT
cdr3_aa: CSAHRASGRDDTQYF
clone_size: NA
j_call: TRBJ2-3
v_call: TRBV20-1
d_call: TRBD2

cdr3_nt: TGCAGTGCTCTATACGGACAGGCGGGCGAGCAGTACTTC
cdr3_aa: CSALYGQAGEQYF
clone_size: few
j_call: TRBJ2-7
v_call: TRBV20-1
d_call: TRBD1

cdr3_nt: TGTGCCAGCAGTTTACCCCCTTCCGCAACTAGCGGGGGGATGGGTGAGCAGTTCTTC
cdr3_aa: CASSLPPSATSGGMGEQFF
clone_size: NA
j_call: TRBJ2-1
v_call: TRBV27
d_call: TRBD2

cdr3_nt: TGCAGTGCGACCGGACAGGGGCCTTGGGGGGCCAACGTCCTGACTTTC
cdr3_aa: CSATGQGPWGANVLTF
clone_size: many
j_call: TRBJ2-6
v_call: TRBV20-1
d_call: TRBD1

cdr3_nt: TGCAGCGTTGCGGGACAGGGTTACGAGCAGTACTTC
cdr3_aa: CSVAGQGYEQYF
clone_size: few
j_call: TRBJ2-7
v_call: TRBV29-1
d_call: TRBD1

cdr3_nt: TGTGCCAGCAGCTTAGAGGTACATAGTAGCGGGAGAACCTACGAGCAGTACTTC
cdr3_aa: CASSLEVHSSGRTYEQYF
clone_size: once
j_call: TRBJ2-7
v_call: TRBV11-2
d_call: TRBD2

cdr3_nt: TGTGCCAGCAGCTTGGCCCTCACGAACACTGAAGCTTTCTTT
cdr3_aa: CASSLALTNTEAFF
clone_size: many
j_call: TRBJ1-1
v_call: TRBV5-5
d_call: NA

cdr3_nt: TGCAGTGCAAAAGGCCTCCTCAGCTGGAATTCACCCCTCCACTTT
cdr3_aa: CSAKGLLSWNSPLHF
clone_size: NA
j_call: TRBJ1-6
v_call: TRBV20-1
d_call: NA

cdr3_nt: TGTGCCAGCAGCCCCAACCCGCTCAATGAAAAACTGTTTTTT
cdr3_aa: CASSPNPLNEKLFF
clone_size: few
j_call: TRBJ1-4
v_call: TRBV5-5
d_call: NA

cdr3_nt: TGTGCTAGTGGTTCCCGGGACAGCTCCTACAATGAGCAGTTCTTC
cdr3_aa: CASGSRDSSYNEQFF
clone_size: NA
j_call: TRBJ2-1
v_call: TRBV12-5
d_call: TRBD1

cdr3_nt: TGCAGTGCTAGAGATAACCTAGCCGAGACCCAGTACTTC
cdr3_aa: CSARDNLAETQYF
clone_size: many
j_call: TRBJ2-5
v_call: TRBV20-1
d_call: NA

cdr3_nt: TGCGCCACTTCAGAACCGGGGGGCAAAGAGACCCAGTACTTC
cdr3_aa: CATSEPGGKETQYF
clone_size: few
j_call: TRBJ2-5
v_call: TRBV10-2
d_call: NA

cdr3_nt: TGCGCCAGCAGTGAGGCTTGGCAGGGAGACAATGAGCAGTTCTTC
cdr3_aa: CASSEAWQGDNEQFF
clone_size: few
j_call: TRBJ2-1
v_call: TRBV10-1
d_call: NA

cdr3_nt: TGCGCCAGCAGCCAAGATCAAGTTAACTATGGCTACACCTTC
cdr3_aa: CASSQDQVNYGYTF
clone_size: NA
j_call: TRBJ1-2
v_call: TRBV4-3
d_call: NA

cdr3_nt: TGCAGTGCTAGAGCTCCGCCGAACACCGGGGAGCTGTTTTTT
cdr3_aa: CSARAPPNTGELFF
clone_size: few
j_call: TRBJ2-2
v_call: TRBV20-1
d_call: NA

cdr3_nt: TGTGCCACTTCGGGACCGTCAGAGACCCAGTACTTC
cdr3_aa: CATSGPSETQYF
clone_size: NA
j_call: TRBJ2-5
v_call: TRBV19
d_call: NA

cdr3_nt: TGTGCCAGCAGTCCCCCGACGGGAGTTCTTGGAGAAAAACTGTTTTTT
cdr3_aa: CASSPPTGVLGEKLFF
clone_size: NA
j_call: TRBJ1-4
v_call: TRBV6-1
d_call: NA

cdr3_nt: TGCGCCAGCAGCCCCGAGGGCGGACAACAGCCCCAGCATTTT
cdr3_aa: CASSPEGGQQPQHF
clone_size: few
j_call: TRBJ1-5
v_call: TRBV5-1
d_call: NA

cdr3_nt: TGCAGTGCTCCTCCCGGGGGCGGCTCACCCCTCCACTTT
cdr3_aa: CSAPPGGGSPLHF
clone_size: NA
j_call: TRBJ1-6
v_call: TRBV20-1
d_call: NA

cdr3_nt: TGTGCCAGCAGCCAAGGGCAGGTCCACGAGCAGTACTTC
cdr3_aa: CASSQGQVHEQYF
clone_size: few
j_call: TRBJ2-7
v_call: TRBV14
d_call: NA

cdr3_nt: TGTGCCAGCAGGAGGGAGGGGGGAGTCAATCAGCCCCAGCATTTT
cdr3_aa: CASRREGGVNQPQHF
clone_size: NA
j_call: TRBJ1-5
v_call: TRBV2
d_call: NA

cdr3_nt: TGTGCCACCTGGTCCGGGCGGGCCCTCTACGAGCAGTACTTC
cdr3_aa: CATWSGRALYEQYF
clone_size: NA
j_call: TRBJ2-7
v_call: TRBV10-3
d_call: NA

cdr3_nt: TGTGCCAGCAAGTACTCCGAGACCCAGTACTTC
cdr3_aa: CASKYSETQYF
clone_size: many
j_call: TRBJ2-5
v_call: TRBV2
d_call: NA

cdr3_nt: TGTGCCACCAGCAGGAAACTAGCGGGGGTAGATGAGCAGTTCTTC
cdr3_aa: CATSRKLAGVDEQFF
clone_size: few
j_call: TRBJ2-1
v_call: TRBV15
d_call: TRBD2

cdr3_nt: TGTGCCAGCAGCGCCCTAGGACGGCCGTACGAGCAGTACTTC
cdr3_aa: CASSALGRPYEQYF
clone_size: NA
j_call: TRBJ2-7
v_call: TRBV7-9
d_call: NA

cdr3_nt: TGTGCCAGCAGTGCTACCGGACAGGGGGCAATCGGCGAGCAGTACTTC
cdr3_aa: CASSATGQGAIGEQYF
clone_size: NA
j_call: TRBJ2-7
v_call: TRBV12-3/TRBV12-4
d_call: TRBD1

cdr3_nt: TGCGCCAGCAGCTTCGAAGGCTATAGCACAGATACGCAGTATTTT
cdr3_aa: CASSFEGYSTDTQYF
clone_size: few
j_call: TRBJ2-3
v_call: TRBV5-1
d_call: NA

cdr3_nt: TGCGCCAGCAGCCAGCCTAGACGAGGTAGCGGGAGGCCGGGAAATGAGCAGTTCTTC
cdr3_aa: CASSQPRRGSGRPGNEQFF
clone_size: few
j_call: TRBJ2-1
v_call: TRBV4-1
d_call: TRBD2

cdr3_nt: TGCGCCAGCAGCCAGGAGGGGGTTCAGCCCCAGCATTTT
cdr3_aa: CASSQEGVQPQHF
clone_size: NA
j_call: TRBJ1-5
v_call: TRBV4-1
d_call: NA